This T cell receptor beta chain was found in a study of T cells of healthy individuals. One entry per CDR3 protein results from TCRdb running MiXCR on the 5' RACE reads. The sample carries 100,000 or so distinct CDR3 sequences, 17% recorded once. Germline-derived CDR1 and CDR2 are MDHEN and SYDVKM. CDR3 length: 14 amino acids. V dropped 2 bases and J dropped 5 bases, with 7 bases sitting between them. There are a few counts of this clonotype. V gene TRBV28 combines with J gene TRBJ2-6; D gene uncertain. The sequence came from a human donor in good health. The CDR3: CASSLLGRANVLTF. The CDR3 DNA is TGTGCCAGCAGTTTACTGGGCCGGGCCAACGTCCTGACTTTC.